The 30 T cell receptor beta chains presented below share a single source sample, sequenced in a study of CD8+ T cells in alopecia areata. Sequencing templates came from extracted RNA that was reverse transcribed into cDNA. TCRdb's copy holds only in-frame clones and misses some; the assay was immunoSEQ multiplex PCR. The table includes over 200,000 clones, around three fifths detected once. The specimen comprised CD4+ T cells sorted from blood, sampled at week 0. The source of these receptors is a human donor with alopecia areata.

The V call is TRBV5-1, the J call TRBJ2-1, with a tentative D call TRBD1 (5 bases). The CDR3 contains 15 residues. The V gene's germline CDR1 is SGHRS and CDR2 YFSETQ. V lost 0 bases, J lost 7 bases, and 14 bases lay in between. In nucleotides, the CDR3 is TGCGCCAGCAGCTTGGTGGTAGTCAAGGGGAATGAGCAGTTCTTC. Translation: CASSLVVVKGNEQFF.

This clone was seen just once. The chain couples TRBV7-3 to TRBJ1-2; D uncertain. V was shortened by 4 bases and J by 14 bases, with 17 bases between the two germline ends. Per the germline V gene, CDR1 is SGHTA and CDR2 is FQGTGA. The length of the CDR3 is 12 residues. CDR3 region: CASSSPGRVLTF. The CDR3 coding sequence is TGTGCCAGCAGCTCCCCGGGCCGTGTTTTGACCTTC. The full variable domain, in which reference TRBV7-3 and TRBJ1-2 provide the parts outside the CDR3, is GAGVSQTPSNKVTEKGKYVELRCDPISGHTALYWYRQSLGQGPEFLIYFQGTGAADDSGLPNDRFFAVRPEGSVSTLKIQRTERGDSAVYLCASSSPGRVLTFGSGTRLTVV.

The chain uses TRBV20-1 and TRBJ2-1; D ambiguous. Germline CDR1 DFQATT, CDR2 SNEGSKA (reference sequence). V was pared by 7 bases and J by 9 bases, with 13 bases between. CDR3 length equals 11 residues. The CDR3 reads CSVRDPREQFF. CDR3 in DNA: TGCAGTGTCCGCGACCCTCGTGAGCAGTTCTTC.

This clone was seen a few times. The chain carries TRBV5-1 and TRBJ2-7; no clear D. Trimming removed 0 bases at V and 5 bases at J, with 15 bases between. The CDR3 runs 15 residues. Germline assignment: CDR1 SGHRS and CDR2 YFSETQ. CDR3 nucleotides: TGCGCCAGCAGCTTGGCGTTGGCGGATTCCGACGAGCAGTACTTC. Translation gives CASSLALADSDEQYF.

The chain combines TRBV10-3 with TRBJ1-2, with 7 positions matching TRBD1. With V trimmed by 6 bases and J by 0 bases, 4 bases remained unmatched. This CDR3 spans 14 amino acids. Germline V CDR1 and CDR2: ENHRY, SYGVKD. Here the CDR3 DNA reads TGTGCCATCAGCGAGACAGGGACTAACTATGGCTACACCTTC. Protein product: CAISETGTNYGYTF.

J is TRBJ1-6 and V is TRBV30; D ambiguous. The CDR3 runs to 13 residues. CDR1 is GTSNPN and CDR2 is SVGIG in the germline V gene (reference sequence). The germline V and J ends were trimmed by 3 bases and 6 bases, with 9 bases remaining between them. The CDR3 is CAWSPGGNSPLHF. CDR3 nucleotides: TGTGCCTGGAGCCCCGGAGGTAATTCACCCCTCCACTTT.

The rearrangement joins TRBV6-1 to TRBJ2-5; D is unresolved. Germline loops: CDR1 MNHNS, CDR2 SASEGT. Trimming stripped 0 bases from V and 2 bases from J, with 16 bases between. The CDR3 covers 17 residues. CDR3 bases: TGTGCCAGCAGTGAAGCAAAGGGAACAAGACTTCAAGAGACCCAGTACTTC. Translated: CASSEAKGTRLQETQYF.

This clone has a handful of counts. The CDR3 here is CASSYTQTTYGYTF. The DNA for the CDR3 is TGTGCCAGCAGTTACACCCAGACTACCTATGGCTACACCTTC. V is TRBV6-5 and J is TRBJ1-2; D is undetermined. V lost 2 bases to trimming and J lost 4 bases, with 11 bases between them. Germline CDR1 is MNHEY and CDR2 is SVGAGI. This CDR3 is built from 14 residues.

The gene calls are TRBV5-1 and TRBJ1-6; no definite D call. From germline, CDR1 is SGHRS and CDR2 YFSETQ. The CDR3 has 13 residues. V dropped 1 base and J dropped 8 bases, with 7 bases sitting between them. The DNA of the CDR3 is TGCGCCAGCAGCTTGAAGGACCATTCACCCCTCCACTTT. Its translation is CASSLKDHSPLHF.

The chain is built from TRBV29-1 and TRBJ1-1, with D unclear. Between the trimmed V and J ends, which lost 2 bases and 1 base, there was a span of 11 bases. From germline, CDR1 is SQVTM and CDR2 ANQGSEA. This CDR3 spans 14 amino acids. The CDR3 loop reads CSVEFGRGNTEAFF. The CDR3 bases are TGCAGCGTTGAATTCGGGCGGGGGAACACTGAAGCTTTCTTT.

The chain employs TRBV2 and TRBJ2-1; 8 bases are shared with TRBD1. This CDR3 is 15 amino acids long. Germline assignment: CDR1 SNHLY and CDR2 FYNNEI. Trimming took 10 bases from V and 5 from J; bases not matched to a gene: 13. CDR3 DNA sequence: TGTGCCACCCGCCAGAGGACAGGGAGAAACAATGAGCAGTTCTTC. Its protein is CATRQRTGRNNEQFF.

The chain links TRBV10-3 to TRBJ2-3, with a weak D call TRBD2 (5 bases). CDR1 and CDR2 from the germline V gene are ENHRY and SYGVKD. V shed 4 bases and J shed 5 bases, with 13 bases lying between them. The length of the CDR3 is 14 residues. The CDR3 region has the DNA TGTGCCATCAGTGGAACCCCGGCGGGAGATACGCAGTATTTT. This gives the protein CAISGTPAGDTQYF.

The chain is built from TRBV7-3 and TRBJ1-3; no firm D call. V lost 5 bases and J lost 4, with 9 bases in between. Germline V gene sequence: CDR1 SGHTA, CDR2 FQGTGA. The CDR3 has 13 amino acids. The CDR3 sequence: CASSMSSGNTIYF. CDR3 DNA sequence: TGTGCCAGCAGCATGAGTTCGGGAAACACCATATATTTT.

This clone was seen only once. This chain connects TRBV5-1 to TRBJ1-2; D is unresolved. Germline-derived CDR1 and CDR2 are SGHRS and YFSETQ. The V and J ends lost 1 base and 4 bases respectively, with 17 bases between them. This CDR3 spans 16 amino acids. The CDR3 is CASSLYPDTAGYGYTF. CDR3 coding DNA: TGCGCCAGCAGCTTGTACCCCGACACCGCCGGCTATGGCTACACCTTC.

The V gene is TRBV5-1, the J gene TRBJ1-4; 8 positions agree with TRBD1. This CDR3 has 15 residues. Germline V gene lookup returns CDR1 SGHRS and CDR2 YFSETQ. With 4 bases clipped from V and 3 bases from J, the junction kept 5 bases outside the gene matches. The CDR3 region has the DNA TGCGCCAGCAGCAAAGCGGGACAGGCTAATGAAAAACTGTTTTTT. Protein: CASSKAGQANEKLFF.

The chain combines TRBV5-1 with TRBJ2-2; possible D gene TRBD1, 6 bases. This CDR3 is built from 18 residues. Germline CDR1 SGHRS, CDR2 YFSETQ. V shed 2 bases and J shed 5 bases, with 22 bases lying between them. CDR3 residues: CASSFQTTGSRGTGELFF. Written as DNA, the CDR3 is TGCGCCAGCAGCTTCCAGACGACAGGCTCTAGGGGGACCGGGGAGCTGTTTTTT.

The table lists this clone with a few counts. The V gene is TRBV23-1, the J gene TRBJ1-4; D unclear. TRBV23-1 is designated an ORF whose function remains uncertain. The ends were cut back, 0 bases at V and 6 bases at J, with 2 bases in the middle. This CDR3 contains 12 residues. The DNA for the CDR3 is TGCGCCAGCAGTCAATCATATGAAAAACTGTTTTTT. Translated: CASSQSYEKLFF.

V is TRBV11-1 and J is TRBJ2-1, with a tentative D call TRBD2 (6 bases). From germline, CDR1 is SGHAT and CDR2 FQDESV (reference sequence). Trimming shortened V by 1 base and J by 6 bases, and 19 bases separated the two germline ends. CDR3 length: 17 residues. DNA for the CDR3: TGTGCCAGCAGCTTAGGCGGGGCCCCCCGGAGGTCCAATGAGCAGTTCTTC. This encodes CASSLGGAPRRSNEQFF. The variable domain in full, with the rest retrieved from reference TRBV11-1 and TRBJ2-1, is EAEVAQSPRYKITEKSQAVAFWCDPISGHATLYWYRQILGQGPELLVQFQDESVVDDSQLPKDRFSAERLKGVDSTLKIQPAELGDSAMYLCASSLGGAPRRSNEQFFGPGTRLTVL.

The V and J genes are TRBV2 and TRBJ1-1, with D perhaps TRBD1 (6 bases). The germline CDR1 and CDR2 sequences are SNHLY and FYNNEI. The length of the CDR3 is 13 residues. V dropped 5 bases and J dropped 4 bases, with 11 bases sitting between them. DNA for the CDR3: TGTGCCAGCAGTAGTGACAGGCGCACTGAAGCTTTCTTT. It yields the protein CASSSDRRTEAFF.

This clone was observed a few times. The same CDR3 is also encoded by other DNA sequences in this sample. The rearrangement uses TRBV15 and TRBJ2-5, with D perhaps matching TRBD1 (5 bases). The germline gives CDR1 LNHNV, CDR2 YYDKDF (reference sequence). V dropped 0 bases and J dropped 1 base, with 6 bases sitting between them. This CDR3 comprises 14 residues. CDR3 sequence reads: CATSRDRVQETQYF. The CDR3 nucleotides read TGTGCCACCAGCAGAGACAGGGTCCAAGAGACCCAGTACTTC.

The V gene is TRBV29-1, the J gene TRBJ2-7; the D is unclear. Deletions cut 8 bases from V and 0 bases from J, with 11 bases between. Germline V CDR1 and CDR2: SQVTM, ANQGSEA. This CDR3 spans 12 amino acids. The CDR3 DNA reads TGCAGCTCTTCGGACGCCTCCTACGAGCAGTACTTC. It yields the protein CSSSDASYEQYF.

The chain has TRBV6-5 and TRBJ1-2, with 9 bases lining up with TRBD1. The junction had 8 bases not matched to a gene; V was cut back by 4 bases and J by 8 bases. CDR3 size: 14 residues. The germline V gene encodes CDR1 MNHEY and CDR2 SVGAGI. CDR3: CASSLPGQGHGYTF. The CDR3 DNA is TGTGCCAGCAGTTTACCGGGACAGGGTCACGGCTACACCTTC.

Here the CDR3 DNA reads TGTGCCAGCAGTTTCGGATGGACTAATGAAAAACTGTTTTTT. Amino acid sequence: CASSFGWTNEKLFF. V usage is TRBV27 and J usage is TRBJ1-4; D remains unclear. Trimming took 3 bases from V and 2 from J, leaving 7 bases between them. Germline CDR1 and CDR2: MNHEY and SMNVEV (reference sequence). The CDR3 spans 14 residues.

The V and J genes are TRBV11-2 and TRBJ1-1; D is perhaps TRBD1 (6 bases). This CDR3 contains 14 residues. CDR1 and CDR2 from the germline V gene are SGHAT and FQNNGV. V was pared by 5 bases and J by 5 bases, with 15 bases between. The CDR3 DNA sequence: TGTGCCAGCAGCCTCATAGGGGGTGGGACTGAAGCTTTCTTT. Protein: CASSLIGGGTEAFF.

The V gene is TRBV29-1, the J gene TRBJ2-3; 7 nucleotides match TRBD1. The germline V gene encodes CDR1 SQVTM and CDR2 ANQGSEA. There are 15 residues in the CDR3. V shed 4 bases, J shed 5 bases, and the junction held 12 bases outside the gene matches. The CDR3: CSVGGDRHRVDTQYF. In nucleotides, the CDR3 is TGCAGCGTTGGTGGGGACAGACACCGAGTAGATACGCAGTATTTT.

This clone was seen more than once but under ten times. The rearrangement uses TRBV30 and TRBJ1-3; no definite D call. V was pared by 2 bases and J by 0 bases, with 8 bases between. The CDR3 loop spans 14 amino acids. The germline CDR1 and CDR2 sequences are GTSNPN and SVGIG (reference sequence). CDR3: CAWSRGASGNTIYF. CDR3 bases: TGTGCCTGGAGTAGAGGCGCCTCTGGAAACACCATATATTTT.

For this clone: The sample carries other DNA sequences with the same CDR3. The V gene is TRBV29-1, the J gene TRBJ2-4; D tentatively fits TRBD1 or TRBD2 (5 bases each). Germline V gene data show CDR1 as SQVTM and CDR2 as ANQGSEA. V was pared by 3 bases and J by 0 bases, with 6 bases between. The CDR3 runs to 13 residues. CDR3 DNA: TGCAGCGTTGATGGGACAGCCAAAAACATTCAGTACTTC. Translating it yields CSVDGTAKNIQYF.

The chain couples TRBV4-1 to TRBJ2-1; 13 nucleotides agree with TRBD2. The CDR3 extends over 17 amino acids. The germline CDR1 and CDR2 sequences are MGHRA and YSYEKL. With 4 bases clipped from V and 1 base from J, the junction kept 4 bases outside the gene matches. CDR3 bases: TGCGCCAGCAGCCCCGGGACTAGCGGGACGTCCTACAATGAGCAGTTCTTC. This encodes CASSPGTSGTSYNEQFF.

The genes are TRBV30 and TRBJ1-1; D unclear. V shed 3 bases and J shed 7 bases, with 21 bases lying between them. The CDR3 length is 15 residues. Per the germline V gene, CDR1 is GTSNPN and CDR2 is SVGIG (reference sequence). This chain's CDR3 is CAWRRGWQLANEAFF. CDR3 bases: TGTGCCTGGAGGAGAGGATGGCAGCTAGCAAATGAAGCTTTCTTT.

This clone came up a few times. V and J are TRBV20-1 and TRBJ2-1, with a weak D call TRBD2 (5 bases). Germline values: CDR1 DFQATT, CDR2 SNEGSKA (reference sequence). Trimming took off 6 bases at V and 3 bases at J, with 6 bases between the two ends. CDR3 length equals 11 residues. CDR3 residues: CSARDYNEQFF. The CDR3 nucleotides read TGCAGTGCCCGGGACTACAATGAGCAGTTCTTC.